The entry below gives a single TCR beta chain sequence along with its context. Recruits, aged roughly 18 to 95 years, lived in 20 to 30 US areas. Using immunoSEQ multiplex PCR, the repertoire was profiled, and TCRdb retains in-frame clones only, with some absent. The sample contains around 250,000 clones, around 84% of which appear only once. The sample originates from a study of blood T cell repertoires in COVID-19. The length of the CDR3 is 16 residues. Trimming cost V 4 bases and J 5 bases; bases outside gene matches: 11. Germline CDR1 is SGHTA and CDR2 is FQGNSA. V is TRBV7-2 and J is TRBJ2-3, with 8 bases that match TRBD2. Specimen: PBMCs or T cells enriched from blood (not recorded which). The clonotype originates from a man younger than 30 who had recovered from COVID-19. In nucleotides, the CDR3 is TGTGCCAGCAGCTCATATCTACCGGGGGGGCGAGATACGCAGTATTTT. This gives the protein CASSSYLPGGRDTQYF. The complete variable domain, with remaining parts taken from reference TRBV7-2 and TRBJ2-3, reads GAGVSQSPSNKVTEKGKDVELRCDPISGHTALYWYRQSLGQGLEFLIYFQGNSAPDKSGLPSDRFSAERTGGSVSTLTIQRTQQEDSAVYLCASSSYLPGGRDTQYFGPGTRLTVL.